This T cell receptor beta chain came from a study of blood T cell repertoires in COVID-19. Profiled with immunoSEQ multiplex PCR; TCRdb holds only in-frame clones, not every one. The sample has about 330,000 clones, roughly 87% seen once. Germline CDR1 reads SGHAT; CDR2 reads FQDESV (reference sequence). CDR3 length equals 13 residues. V was shortened by 1 base and J by 6 bases, with 7 bases between the two germline ends. The origin of this receptor is a man aged 30 to 39 with COVID-19, enrolled during active disease. The J gene is TRBJ1-5, the V gene TRBV11-1, with D hard to call. The sequenced sample was peripheral blood. CDR3 in DNA: TGTGCCAGCAGCTTAGAAGAGGGTCAGCCCCAGCATTTT. It translates to CASSLEEGQPQHF.